Given below is one T cell receptor beta chain in context. Its specificity is not known. The PCR contained 60 Vbeta and 13 Jbeta primers. The table came from immunoSEQ multiplex PCR; TCRdb's copy has only in-frame clones and leaves some out. The table lists around 53,000 clones, roughly 79% of them singletons. CDR1 and CDR2 from the germline V gene are MNHEY and SMNVEV (reference sequence). Between the trimmed V and J ends, which lost 4 bases and 8 bases, there was a span of 14 bases. The CDR3 spans 13 residues. The sample is drawn from a study of cytomegalovirus exposure and HLA in healthy donors. Regarding the study as a whole: In presence/absence analyses, roughly uniform sequencing depth across donors was assumed.

This receptor was obtained from a man aged 45-60 years in good health and CMV-seronegative. The sample taken for sequencing was PBMCs. The V gene is TRBV27, the J gene TRBJ1-2; tentative D call: TRBD1 (5 bases). CDR3 sequence: CASSSLERGGYTF. CDR3 DNA: TGTGCCAGCAGTTCCCTGGAAAGGGGAGGCTACACCTTC.